A few counts support the clone carrying this T cell receptor (beta chain). Its antigen remains unknown. The V gene's germline CDR1 is SEHNR and CDR2 FQNEAQ (reference sequence). CDR3 length: 16 residues. V was pared by 2 bases and J by 3 bases, with 16 bases between. The data derive from a study of CD8+ T cells in alopecia areata. Whole-study results and caveats: Normal skin's resident alphabeta T cells are also sequenced in scalp samples. Scalp lesions, especially in alopecia totalis/universalis, had higher clonality than normal scalp.

Reverse transcribed after extraction, RNA yielded cDNA as the sequencing template. The method was immunoSEQ multiplex PCR; TCRdb's version includes in-frame clones alone and lacks a portion of them. Of 85,000 to 110,000 clones listed, 55% are singletons. Sequenced material: CD4+ T cells sorted from blood. The rearrangement links TRBV7-9 to TRBJ2-5; D is perhaps TRBD1 (7 bases). This clonotype originated in a human donor in good health. The CDR3 region has the DNA TGTGCCAGCAGCTTAACTCCGGCAGGGGGGAAAGAGACCCAGTACTTC. Translating gives CASSLTPAGGKETQYF.